This T cell receptor beta chain was documented in a study of beta chain features in type 1 diabetes. This clone was found a few times. The authors reverse transcribed all of the isolated RNA, so sequencing captured expressed TCRB transcripts. The method was immunoSEQ multiplex PCR; TCRdb's version includes in-frame clones alone and lacks a portion of them. The table includes hundreds of thousands of clones, about a sixth detected once. The CDR3 runs to 15 residues. The germline CDR1 and CDR2 sequences are SGHNT and YYREEE (reference sequence). Trimming removed 2 bases from V and 8 bases from J; junction bases left unmatched: 5.

Sequencing input: naive CD4+ T cells from blood. The genes are TRBV5-4 and TRBJ1-6; TRBD1 agrees at 9 bases. The sequence was obtained from a man in his late teens or twenties in good health. The CDR3 nucleotides are TGTGCCAGCAGCTTCTCAAGGACAGGGGATTCACCCCTCCACTTT. Residues: CASSFSRTGDSPLHF.